This T cell receptor (beta chain) was documented in a study of blood T cell repertoires in COVID-19 (dated by TCRdb to the early 2020s). Regarding the study in general: Samples from collaborators originated in the United States, Italy and Spain and spanned both the acute and convalescent phases of COVID-19. The prospective study material was composed of cDNA or gDNA derived from T cells, B-cell-depleted T cells, or PBMCs. The dataset comprised deeply sampled blood TCRbeta repertoires from subjects exposed to, actively infected with, or recovered from COVID-19. A freely available public database, intended as a resource for researchers studying the immune response to SARS-CoV-2, is where the repertoires were released. The samples were drawn from the first 160 participants of the ongoing ImmuneRACE study and from some 1,300 subjects provided by 6 global collaborators. Nearly every sample came with metadata listing a de-identified subject ID, COVID-19 status, age in years and sex. Where HLA class I and class II types were available, the types were taken from metadata supplied by the sample provider, not from assay-based typing.

The immunoSEQ Assay, a bias-controlled multiplex PCR, was used to amplify TCRbeta CDR3 regions from genomic DNA. In the original analysis: The number of nucleated cells in each sample was estimated by amplification of reference gene primers within the assay. Sequence reads were collapsed and filtered to measure the absolute abundance of every unique TCRbeta CDR3 rearrangement. For each sample, productive Simpson clonality was calculated as the square root of Simpson's diversity index over productive rearrangements. TCRdb limited this immuneACCESS table to in-frame rearrangements with V and J called. A share of clones is missing; checked studies link under half to unresolved V genes, and the rest is unexplained. V, J and clone size reflect that table, while D and trimming were determined from the DNA. The sample includes approximately 200,000 clones, with approximately 86% observed a single time. The top ten clonotypes cover more than 4% of the sample.

This clone was recorded only once. This clone's antigen is unknown. Base-call qualities are not available, and no considerably larger clone is one nucleotide away. What the authors observed across the whole study: The quantity of clinical and demographic metadata differed by source and by participant and was supplied without curation.

In the prospective study, participants were 18 to 89 years old, resided in 25 or so geographic areas of the United States, and were enrolled through a virtual design. In the prospective study, cohorts were assigned on the basis of participant-reported clinical history obtained from a screening survey and a study questionnaire. Exposed participants had been in contact with someone with a PCR-confirmed or clinician-diagnosed COVID-19 case within 2 weeks of study entry. Mobile phlebotomists in the prospective study collected whole blood, serum and a nasopharyngeal or oropharyngeal swab from every participant. Over a roughly 2-month period, participants in the prospective study had the option of providing additional blood draws and questionnaires. Before DNA extraction, blood samples from the prospective study were shipped at room temperature or frozen. The junction shows trimming of 5 bases on V and 3 bases on J, and the gene matches do not reach 4 bases of it. The germline V gene provides CDR1 SGDLS and CDR2 YYNGEE. The CDR3 sequence holds 14 residues, the cysteine and phenylalanine included. Only the CDR3 DNA is retained, 42 bases long and in frame from the first base.

The sample was PBMCs or T cells enriched from blood (not recorded which). The TCR was taken from a woman aged 25-40 years who had been exposed to COVID-19. Rearrangement joined TRBV9 to TRBJ2-2, with 7 bases in between that match TRBD1. The DNA sequence is given as TGTGCCAGCAGTCGACAGGGTGACACCGGGGAGCTGTTTTTT. This translates into CASSRQGDTGELFF.